The 2 T cell receptor beta chains below all came from one sample that was sequenced in a study of Ad26.COV2.S vaccination and SARS-CoV-2 variants. The table came from immunoSEQ multiplex PCR; TCRdb's copy has only in-frame clones and leaves some out. The table includes around 450,000 clones, 89% detected once. Documented treatment: around 19 received Ad26.COV2.S at low or high dose, single or two shots; about 5 received placebo; per-sample allocation not given. Collection of the samples took place on day 63 after the first injection of vaccine or placebo. The sequencing here drew on peripheral blood, taken in a trial of Ad26.COV2.S vaccine versus placebo. These receptors all stem from a person aged 18-65 years who received the Ad26.COV2.S COVID-19 vaccine or a placebo.

V gene TRBV4-3 combines with J gene TRBJ2-7, with 9 bases lining up with TRBD1. V lost 4 bases and J lost 6; bases outside the gene matches: 7. In germline, CDR1 is LGHNA, CDR2 YSLEER. This CDR3 is 14 amino acids long. CDR3 nucleotides: TGCGCCAGCAGCCTCCGGACAGGGGATTTCGAGCAGTACTTC. Protein: CASSLRTGDFEQYF.

The genes are TRBV6-6 and TRBJ2-5, with unresolved D. This CDR3 contains 14 residues. The V gene lost 6 bases and the J gene lost 2 bases, with 13 bases spanning the gap. CDR1 MNHNY and CDR2 SVGAGI come from the germline V gene (reference sequence). The CDR3 protein is CASSGRLGQETQYF. The CDR3 coding sequence is TGTGCCAGCAGCGGACGGCTCGGACAAGAGACCCAGTACTTC.